A selection of T cell receptor beta chains follows, all from one sample in a study of blood T cell repertoires in COVID-19. The protocol was immunoSEQ multiplex PCR, while the TCRdb copy is restricted to in-frame clones and leaves out a portion. The repertoire has fewer than 350,000 clones, 90% of them found once; the top ten carry 4.1%. The sequencing input was PBMCs or T cells enriched from blood (not recorded which). The receptors shown here come from a woman aged 30 to 39 with acute COVID-19. The CDR3 runs from the conserved cysteine through the conserved F or W. The D gene is left open where the match is weak. Expanded clones get a size class; other rows say once, few or many, or leave the size out.

clone size	V gene	D gene	J gene	CDR3 DNA	CDR3 protein
.	TRBV4-1	TRBD1	TRBJ2-5	TGCGCCAGCAGCCAACCGGGACAGCCCCAAGAGACCCAGTACTTC	CASSQPGQPQETQYF
.	TRBV6-5	.	TRBJ2-7	TGTGCCAGCATGGACCCTTGGCGGGGCTACGAGCAGTACTTC	CASMDPWRGYEQYF
.	TRBV5-5	.	TRBJ2-7	TGTGCCAGCAGCTTGCCTGACGGACACTCCTACGAGCAGTACTTC	CASSLPDGHSYEQYF
once	TRBV9	TRBD1	TRBJ1-5	TGTGCCAGCAGCGTAGGGGGACAGGGTAATCAGCCCCAGCATTTT	CASSVGGQGNQPQHF
.	TRBV7-6	TRBD1	TRBJ1-5	TGTGCCAGCAGCTTACAGGGGGATCAGCCCCAGCATTTT	CASSLQGDQPQHF
.	TRBV5-4	.	TRBJ2-3	TGTGCCAGCAGCTTGTTGCGGAGCCAAGGTTCTGGAGATACGCAGTATTTT	CASSLLRSQGSGDTQYF
once	TRBV5-6	.	TRBJ2-1	TGTGCCAGCAGCTCCGCTAGCGCGGGTGAGCAGTTCTTC	CASSSASAGEQFF
.	TRBV28	TRBD1	TRBJ2-3	TGTGCCAGCAGTCTCCCCGAGGGGGCCACAGATACGCAGTATTTT	CASSLPEGATDTQYF
.	TRBV7-2	TRBD1	TRBJ2-4	TGTGCCAGTACAACACAGGGGGGCAAAAACATTCAGTACTTC	CASTTQGGKNIQYF
.	TRBV18	.	TRBJ2-3	TGTGCCAGCTCACCACCCTCGCAGAGCACAGATACGCAGTATTTT	CASSPPSQSTDTQYF
.	TRBV4-3	.	TRBJ1-3	TGCGCCAGCAGCCAAGAATACAGGGCTGGAAACACCATATATTTT	CASSQEYRAGNTIYF
.	TRBV5-4	TRBD1	TRBJ2-4	TGTGCCAGCACCGGGACAGGGGGGAACATTCAGTACTTC	CASTGTGGNIQYF
.	TRBV6-5	.	TRBJ1-6	TGTGCCAGTGCCGGGGGCTCCTATAATTCACCCCTCCACTTT	CASAGGSYNSPLHF
once	TRBV7-3	TRBD2	TRBJ2-3	TGTGCCAGCAGCTTGGGGACTAGCGGATACACAGATACGCAGTATTTT	CASSLGTSGYTDTQYF
.	TRBV2	TRBD2	TRBJ2-1	TGTGCCAGCAGGGGACTAGCAGGCAATGAGCAGTTCTTC	CASRGLAGNEQFF
few	TRBV4-3	.	TRBJ2-6	TGCGCCAGCAGCCAAGATACAGGCTCTGGGGCCAACGTCCTGACTTTC	CASSQDTGSGANVLTF
once	TRBV9	.	TRBJ1-6	TGTGCCAGCAGCGTAGTGGAGTGGTCACCCCTCCACTTT	CASSVVEWSPLHF
.	TRBV5-4	TRBD1	TRBJ2-2	TGTGCCAGCAGTTTGCTCCCGGGACAGGGATCCGGGGAGCTGTTTTTT	CASSLLPGQGSGELFF
once	TRBV5-4	TRBD1	TRBJ1-4	TGTGCCAGCAGCTCCTCGACAGGGCCGGGTGAAAAACTGTTTTTT	CASSSSTGPGEKLFF
few	TRBV29-1	.	TRBJ1-1	TGCAGCGTAAGGACACAACGGGCGGTGGACACTGAAGCTTTCTTT	CSVRTQRAVDTEAFF
.	TRBV10-3	.	TRBJ2-2	TGTGCCATCAGAAACCCACAGGGGAACACCGGGGAGCTGTTTTTT	CAIRNPQGNTGELFF
.	TRBV28	.	TRBJ1-6	TGTGCCAGCAGTTGGGGGACACCGGATAATTCACCCCTCCACTTT	CASSWGTPDNSPLHF
.	TRBV11-2	TRBD2	TRBJ2-7	TGTGCCGGATCTCGGACTAGCGGAAGGAGGGAACACGAGCAGTACTTC	CAGSRTSGRREHEQYF
.	TRBV5-1	TRBD1	TRBJ2-1	TGCGCCAGCAGCCCCGGACAGGACTACAATGAGCAGTTCTTC	CASSPGQDYNEQFF
.	TRBV14	.	TRBJ1-3	TGTGCCAGCAGCCAAGGCCAGACAAGTTCTGGAAACACCATATATTTT	CASSQGQTSSGNTIYF
.	TRBV5-4	.	TRBJ2-7	TGTGCCAGCAGCCGTACGGACAGATCCTACGAGCAGTACTTC	CASSRTDRSYEQYF
.	TRBV5-1	TRBD2	TRBJ2-7	TGCGCCAGCAGCCGGACTCGACTAGCGGGGACCTCCTACGAGCAGTACTTC	CASSRTRLAGTSYEQYF
.	TRBV5-8	.	TRBJ1-4	TGTGCCAGCAGCTTGGTTCGGCAGGGGATTGAAAAACTGTTTTTT	CASSLVRQGIEKLFF
.	TRBV2	.	TRBJ2-1	TGTGCCACCCTCCGGGACTCAATTACAAATGAGCAGTTCTTC	CATLRDSITNEQFF
.	TRBV29-1	TRBD1	TRBJ2-7	TGCAGCGTGGCATCCGGGACAGGGGGCGACGAGCAGTACTTC	CSVASGTGGDEQYF
.	TRBV27	TRBD2	TRBJ2-5	TGTGCCAGCAGCTTTACTAGCGGCCAAGAGACCCAGTACTTC	CASSFTSGQETQYF
.	TRBV5-1	.	TRBJ1-1	TGCGCCAGCAGCCCACAACAGGGTGGTATGCCTGAAGCTTTCTTT	CASSPQQGGMPEAFF
.	TRBV28	TRBD2	TRBJ2-7	TGTGCCAGCAGTTTAGCCGGGACTAGCGGCTACGAGCAGTACTTC	CASSLAGTSGYEQYF
.	TRBV3-1/TRBV3-2	TRBD1	TRBJ1-2	TGTGCCAGCAGCCTAGGACAGGGCCCTTATGGCTACACCTTC	CASSLGQGPYGYTF
.	TRBV14	TRBD1	TRBJ1-2	TGTGCCAGCAGCCAAGTGACAGGGGGTACGGGCTACACCTTC	CASSQVTGGTGYTF
.	TRBV4-1	TRBD1	TRBJ1-1	TGCGCCAGCAGTTTCGGACAGGGCTCTTCCCTCACTGAAGCTTTCTTT	CASSFGQGSSLTEAFF
.	TRBV7-8	.	TRBJ2-1	TGTGCCAGCAGCTTAGCCCGACTAGTTAGTGGCTACAATGAGCAGTTCTTC	CASSLARLVSGYNEQFF
.	TRBV25-1	TRBD1	TRBJ2-5	TGTGCCAGCAGCCCACAGGGGAAAGAGACCCAGTACTTC	CASSPQGKETQYF
.	TRBV30	.	TRBJ2-1	TGTGCCTGGAGTTTGGGACTCCTGGATGAGCAGTTCTTC	CAWSLGLLDEQFF
.	TRBV29-1	TRBD1	TRBJ1-5	TGCAGCGTCATCGGACAGGGAAGCAATCAGCCCCAGCATTTT	CSVIGQGSNQPQHF
.	TRBV9	TRBD2	TRBJ2-1	TGTGCCAGCAGCCCCTTGGGACTAGCGGGTAGTTACAATGAGCAGTTCTTC	CASSPLGLAGSYNEQFF
few	TRBV14	TRBD1	TRBJ2-7	TGTGCCAGCAGCCATGACAGGGGCTGGGAGCAGTACTTC	CASSHDRGWEQYF
.	TRBV9	TRBD2	TRBJ2-1	TGTGCCAGCAGCACTACGACTAGCGGGATTGCCTACAATGAGCAGTTCTTC	CASSTTTSGIAYNEQFF
.	TRBV7-3	.	TRBJ2-7	TGTGCCAGCAGCTTATCGAAGGGGCACGAGCAGTACTTC	CASSLSKGHEQYF
.	TRBV28	TRBD1	TRBJ2-7	TGTGCCAGCAGTTTGACAGGGACAGCGGCCTACGAGCAGTACTTC	CASSLTGTAAYEQYF